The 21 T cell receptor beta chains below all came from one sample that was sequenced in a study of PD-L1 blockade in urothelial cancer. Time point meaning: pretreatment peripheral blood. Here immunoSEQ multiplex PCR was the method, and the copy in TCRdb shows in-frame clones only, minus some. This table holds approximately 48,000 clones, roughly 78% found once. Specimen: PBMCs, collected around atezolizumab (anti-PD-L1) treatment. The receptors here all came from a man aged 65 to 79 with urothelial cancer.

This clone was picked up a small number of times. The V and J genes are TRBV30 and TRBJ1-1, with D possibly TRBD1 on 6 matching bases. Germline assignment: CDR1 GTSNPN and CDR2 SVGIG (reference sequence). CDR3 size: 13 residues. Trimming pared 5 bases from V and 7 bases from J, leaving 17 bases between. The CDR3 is CAWLSPTGLEAFF. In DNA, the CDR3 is TGTGCCTGGTTGTCCCCCACAGGGCTTGAAGCTTTCTTT.

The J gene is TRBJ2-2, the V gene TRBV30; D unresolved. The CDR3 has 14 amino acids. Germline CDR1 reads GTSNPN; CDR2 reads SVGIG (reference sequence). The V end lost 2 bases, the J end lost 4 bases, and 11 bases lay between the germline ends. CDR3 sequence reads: CAWSRMGLTGELFF. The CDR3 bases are TGTGCCTGGAGTAGAATGGGCCTCACCGGGGAGCTGTTTTTT.

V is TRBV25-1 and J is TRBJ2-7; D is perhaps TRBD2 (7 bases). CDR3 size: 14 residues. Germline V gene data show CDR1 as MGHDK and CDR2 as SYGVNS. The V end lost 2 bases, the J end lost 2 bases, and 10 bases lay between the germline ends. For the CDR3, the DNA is TGTGCCAGCAGTGAACGGGGGGACACCTACGAGCAGTACTTC. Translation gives CASSERGDTYEQYF.

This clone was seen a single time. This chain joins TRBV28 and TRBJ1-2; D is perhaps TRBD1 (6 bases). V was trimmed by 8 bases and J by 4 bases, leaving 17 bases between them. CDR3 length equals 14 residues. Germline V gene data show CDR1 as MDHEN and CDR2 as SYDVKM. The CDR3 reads CASQTGGAVYGYTF. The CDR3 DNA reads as TGTGCCAGCCAAACGGGGGGCGCGGTCTATGGCTACACCTTC.

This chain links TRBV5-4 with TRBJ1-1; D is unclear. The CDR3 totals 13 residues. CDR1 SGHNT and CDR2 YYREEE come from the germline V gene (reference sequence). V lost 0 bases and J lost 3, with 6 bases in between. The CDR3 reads CASSLDGDTEAFF. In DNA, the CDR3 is TGTGCCAGCAGCTTGGACGGGGACACTGAAGCTTTCTTT.

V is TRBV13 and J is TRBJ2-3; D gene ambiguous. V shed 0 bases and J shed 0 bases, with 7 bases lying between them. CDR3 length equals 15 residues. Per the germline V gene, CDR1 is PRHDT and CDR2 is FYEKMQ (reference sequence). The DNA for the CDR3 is TGTGCCAGCAGCTTAGGGAGCGATAGCACAGATACGCAGTATTTT. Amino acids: CASSLGSDSTDTQYF.

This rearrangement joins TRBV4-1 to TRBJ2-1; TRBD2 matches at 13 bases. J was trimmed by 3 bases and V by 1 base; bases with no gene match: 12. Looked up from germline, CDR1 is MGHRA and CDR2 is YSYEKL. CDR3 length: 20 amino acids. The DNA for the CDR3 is TGCGCCAGCAGCCAAGCCCCCGGACTAGCGGGGGTCTTCAACTACAATGAGCAGTTCTTC. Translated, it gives CASSQAPGLAGVFNYNEQFF.

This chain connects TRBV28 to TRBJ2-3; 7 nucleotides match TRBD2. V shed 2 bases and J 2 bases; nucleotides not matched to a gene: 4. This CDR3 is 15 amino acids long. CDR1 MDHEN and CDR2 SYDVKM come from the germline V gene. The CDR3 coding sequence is TGTGCCAGCAGTTTACGGACTAGAGCCACAGATACGCAGTATTTT. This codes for CASSLRTRATDTQYF.

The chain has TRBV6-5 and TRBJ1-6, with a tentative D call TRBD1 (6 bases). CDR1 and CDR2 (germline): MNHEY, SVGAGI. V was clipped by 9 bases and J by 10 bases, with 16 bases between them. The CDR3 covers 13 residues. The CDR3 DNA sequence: TGTGCCAGTTCGGGGGGGCCAGACTCACCCCTCCACTTT. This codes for CASSGGPDSPLHF.

The CDR3, as DNA: TGTGCCAGCTCTACAACAACGAGCAATCAGCCCCAGCATTTT. It yields the protein CASSTTTSNQPQHF. This rearrangement joins TRBV18 to TRBJ1-5, with D hard to call. The V end was cut by 6 bases, the J end by 1 base, with 10 bases between. The length of the CDR3 is 14 residues. CDR1 is KGHSH, CDR2 LQKENI, per germline.

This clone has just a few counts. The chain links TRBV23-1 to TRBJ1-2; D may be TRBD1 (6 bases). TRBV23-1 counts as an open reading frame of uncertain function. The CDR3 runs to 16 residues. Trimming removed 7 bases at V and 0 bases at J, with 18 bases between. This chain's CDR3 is CASTPPGGPTNYGYTF. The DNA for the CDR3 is TGCGCCAGCACCCCTCCCGGGGGGCCGACTAACTATGGCTACACCTTC.

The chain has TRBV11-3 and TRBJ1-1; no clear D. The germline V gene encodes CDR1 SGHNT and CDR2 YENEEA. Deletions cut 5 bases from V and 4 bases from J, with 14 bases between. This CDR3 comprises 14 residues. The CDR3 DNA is TGTGCCAGCAGCCCCCAGCGGGCGAGCACTGAAGCTTTCTTT. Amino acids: CASSPQRASTEAFF.

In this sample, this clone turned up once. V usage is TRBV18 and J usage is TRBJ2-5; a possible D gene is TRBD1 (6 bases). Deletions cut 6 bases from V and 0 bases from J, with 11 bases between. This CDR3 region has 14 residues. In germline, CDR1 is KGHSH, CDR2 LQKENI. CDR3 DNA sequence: TGTGCCAGCTCCCGTGGACAGTACCAAGAGACCCAGTACTTC. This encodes CASSRGQYQETQYF.

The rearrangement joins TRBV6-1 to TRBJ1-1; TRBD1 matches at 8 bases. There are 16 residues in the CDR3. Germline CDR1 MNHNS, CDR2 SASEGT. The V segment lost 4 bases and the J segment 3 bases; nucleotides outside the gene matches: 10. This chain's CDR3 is CASSAPTGGMDTEAFF. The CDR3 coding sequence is TGTGCCAGCAGTGCCCCAACAGGGGGAATGGACACTGAAGCTTTCTTT.

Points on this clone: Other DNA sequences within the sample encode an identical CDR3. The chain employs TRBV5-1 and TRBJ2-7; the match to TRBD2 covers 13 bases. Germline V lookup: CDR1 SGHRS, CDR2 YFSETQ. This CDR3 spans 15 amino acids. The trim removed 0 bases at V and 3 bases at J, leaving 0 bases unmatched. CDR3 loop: CASSLGTSGSYEQYF. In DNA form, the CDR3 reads TGCGCCAGCAGCTTGGGGACTAGCGGGAGCTACGAGCAGTACTTC.

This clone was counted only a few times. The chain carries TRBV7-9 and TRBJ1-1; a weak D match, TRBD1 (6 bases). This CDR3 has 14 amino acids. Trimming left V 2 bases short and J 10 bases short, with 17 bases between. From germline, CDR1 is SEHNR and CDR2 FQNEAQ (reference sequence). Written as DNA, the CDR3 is TGTGCCAGCAGCTTAACGGGGGCGGGGGTTGTAGCTTTCTTT. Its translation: CASSLTGAGVVAFF.

This CDR3 is CASSHDGTGSSGYTF. As DNA, the CDR3 is TGCGCCAGCAGCCACGACGGGACAGGCTCGTCTGGCTACACCTTC. This chain joins TRBV5-1 and TRBJ1-2, with TRBD1 identical over 8 bases. Germline CDR1 SGHRS, CDR2 YFSETQ. The length of the CDR3 is 15 residues. With V trimmed by 4 bases and J by 7 bases, 12 bases remained unmatched.

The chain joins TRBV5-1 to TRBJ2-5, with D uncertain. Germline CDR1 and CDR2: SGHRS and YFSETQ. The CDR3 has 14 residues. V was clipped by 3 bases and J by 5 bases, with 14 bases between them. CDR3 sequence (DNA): TGCGCCAGCAGCTCAAGACTGGCTGCGGAGACCCAGTACTTC. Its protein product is CASSSRLAAETQYF.

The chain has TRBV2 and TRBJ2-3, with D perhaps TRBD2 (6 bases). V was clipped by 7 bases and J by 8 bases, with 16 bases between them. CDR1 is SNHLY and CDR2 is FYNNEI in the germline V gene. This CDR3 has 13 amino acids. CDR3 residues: CASTLRRAGTQYF. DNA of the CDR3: TGTGCCAGCACCCTTCGGCGAGCGGGTACGCAGTATTTT.

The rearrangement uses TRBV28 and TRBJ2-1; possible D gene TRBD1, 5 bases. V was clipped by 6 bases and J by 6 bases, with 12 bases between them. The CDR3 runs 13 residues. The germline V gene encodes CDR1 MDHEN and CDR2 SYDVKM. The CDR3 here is CASRDGAGNEQFF. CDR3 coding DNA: TGTGCCAGCAGAGATGGGGCAGGCAATGAGCAGTTCTTC. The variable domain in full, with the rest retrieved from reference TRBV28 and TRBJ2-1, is DVKVTQSSRYLVKRTGEKVFLECVQDMDHENMFWYRQDPGLGLRLIYFSYDVKMKEKGDIPEGYSVSREKKERFSLILESASTNQTSMYLCASRDGAGNEQFFGPGTRLTVL.

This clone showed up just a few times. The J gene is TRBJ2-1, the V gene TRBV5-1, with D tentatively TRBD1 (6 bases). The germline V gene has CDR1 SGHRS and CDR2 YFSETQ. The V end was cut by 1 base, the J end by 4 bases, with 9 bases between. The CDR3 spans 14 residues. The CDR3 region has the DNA TGCGCCAGCAGCTTGAGGGACACATACAATGAGCAGTTCTTC. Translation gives CASSLRDTYNEQFF.